This is a list of T cell receptor beta chains from one sample in a study of cytomegalovirus exposure and HLA in healthy donors. Data came from immunoSEQ multiplex PCR; TCRdb stores just in-frame clones and leaves some out. This table has tens of thousands of clones, 60% to 80% appearing once. The sequenced material came from PBMCs. Every receptor here comes from a young woman in good health and CMV-seropositive. Both conserved end residues are part of each CDR3. The D gene is left open where the match is weak. Rows may omit the clone size; those that give it use once, few, many or a size class.

J	length	D	size	V	DNA	CDR3
TRBJ1-5	13	NA	few	TRBV4-1	TGCGCCAGCAGCCAACTCCGTAATCAGCCCCAGCATTTT	CASSQLRNQPQHF
TRBJ2-5	15	TRBD1	NA	TRBV7-2	TGTGCCAGCAGCTTATTCGGGACAGCCCAAGAGACCCAGTACTTC	CASSLFGTAQETQYF
TRBJ2-5	14	TRBD2	NA	TRBV5-1	TGCGCCAGCAGACTTAACGTAGCGGGAGAGACCCAGTACTTC	CASRLNVAGETQYF
TRBJ1-2	14	NA	NA	TRBV4-2	TGTGCCAGCAGCCAAGGACAGCTTAACTATGGCTACACCTTC	CASSQGQLNYGYTF
TRBJ1-2	13	NA	once	TRBV6-5	TGTGCCAGCAGGACGGGGACTGTTCGGGGCTACACCTTC	CASRTGTVRGYTF
TRBJ1-2	15	NA	NA	TRBV30	TGTGCCTGGAGTCCCCCCGCAGGGCTGGACTATGGCTACACCTTC	CAWSPPAGLDYGYTF
TRBJ2-5	17	TRBD2	NA	TRBV5-4	TGTGCCAGCAGCTTGGCCTTGGAGGGACTAGCGGAAGAGACCCAGTACTTC	CASSLALEGLAEETQYF
TRBJ2-1	14	NA	few	TRBV6-6	TGTGCCAGCAGTTATGGTCAGGGGTTCGATGAGCAGTTCTTC	CASSYGQGFDEQFF
TRBJ1-5	13	NA	NA	TRBV30	TGTGCCTGGACCGCTGGACTGTTTCAGCCCCAGCATTTT	CAWTAGLFQPQHF
TRBJ2-7	15	NA	NA	TRBV5-5	TGTGCCAGCAGCGACCTGGCGGGAACACCCTACGAGCAGTACTTC	CASSDLAGTPYEQYF
TRBJ2-5	17	TRBD2	NA	TRBV4-1	TGCGCCAGCAGCCAAGCAGCGGGGTTAGCGGACACAGAGACCCAGTACTTC	CASSQAAGLADTETQYF
TRBJ1-1	15	TRBD1	NA	TRBV7-9	TGTGCCAGCAGCTTGGGACAGGGGGCGAACACTGAAGCTTTCTTT	CASSLGQGANTEAFF
TRBJ2-5	13	TRBD1	NA	TRBV29-1	TGCAGCGTTGAGGACAGGGCTGGAGGGACCCAGTACTTC	CSVEDRAGGTQYF
TRBJ2-1	15	NA	NA	TRBV30	TGTGCCTGGAGTGGGGACACGAGCTCCTACAATGAGCAGTTCTTC	CAWSGDTSSYNEQFF
TRBJ2-7	14	TRBD1	NA	TRBV5-1	TGCGCCAGCAGCTTGGACAGGGGATCCTACGAGCAGTACTTC	CASSLDRGSYEQYF
TRBJ1-2	14	TRBD1	NA	TRBV30	TGTGCCTGGCTGACAGGGCCAGCCAACTATGGCTACACCTTC	CAWLTGPANYGYTF
TRBJ2-5	13	TRBD1	NA	TRBV29-1	TGCAGCGGTGACAGGGGGCAGGGGAAGACCCAGTACTTC	CSGDRGQGKTQYF
TRBJ2-3	11	NA	NA	TRBV10-3	TGTGCCATCAGCCGAGAGGGTACGCAGTATTTT	CAISREGTQYF
TRBJ2-3	17	TRBD2	NA	TRBV4-1	TGCGCCAGCAGCCTTCGGACTAGCGGGAGGGGCACAGATACGCAGTATTTT	CASSLRTSGRGTDTQYF
TRBJ2-5	14	NA	NA	TRBV19	TGTGCCAGTAGTATTCAAGGGGACCAAGAGACCCAGTACTTC	CASSIQGDQETQYF
TRBJ1-2	15	TRBD1	NA	TRBV7-9	TGTGCCAGCAGCCCCCGGACAGGGTACAACTATGGCTACACCTTC	CASSPRTGYNYGYTF
TRBJ2-3	11	NA	NA	TRBV29-1	TGCAGCGTTGTTGAAGCAGGTACGCAGTATTTT	CSVVEAGTQYF
TRBJ2-1	16	TRBD1	NA	TRBV25-1	TGTGCCAGCAGTAACCCTCGGACAGGGGGTTACAATGAGCAGTTCTTC	CASSNPRTGGYNEQFF
TRBJ2-7	15	TRBD2	NA	TRBV6-5	TGTGCCAGCAGAACCCTAGCGGGGAACCCCTACGAGCAGTACTTC	CASRTLAGNPYEQYF
TRBJ2-7	14	NA	once	TRBV9	TGTGCCAGCAGCGTAGATGAACCCAGCTACGAGCAGTACTTC	CASSVDEPSYEQYF
TRBJ1-5	17	NA	once	TRBV6-1	TGTGCCAGCAGTGAAGCGGGGCGGCCCAGGGCCAATCAGCCCCAGCATTTT	CASSEAGRPRANQPQHF
TRBJ2-1	14	TRBD2	NA	TRBV11-2	TGTGCCAGCAGTAGCGGGAGTTTGGAGAATGAGCAGTTCTTC	CASSSGSLENEQFF
TRBJ2-2	14	TRBD2	NA	TRBV29-1	TGCAGCGTTGATAAGGGACTAGCGACCGGGGAGCTGTTTTTT	CSVDKGLATGELFF
TRBJ2-5	14	TRBD1	once	TRBV5-1	TGCGCCAGCAGCTTGGGACAGGGGAAAGAGACCCAGTACTTC	CASSLGQGKETQYF
TRBJ2-7	15	NA	NA	TRBV25-1	TGTGCCAGCAGTGAGGGGGGTCTAGCGCCTTACGAGCAGTACTTC	CASSEGGLAPYEQYF
TRBJ2-5	14	NA	NA	TRBV5-8	TGTGCCAGCAGCTTGGTCCCAGGGAAGGAGACCCAGTACTTC	CASSLVPGKETQYF
TRBJ2-7	14	TRBD2	NA	TRBV4-1	TGCGCCAGCAGCCCCAAAGCGGGAATCGACGAGCAGTACTTC	CASSPKAGIDEQYF